This T cell receptor beta chain was identified during a study of cytomegalovirus exposure and HLA in healthy donors. Between the trimmed V and J ends, which lost 3 bases and 6 bases, there was a span of 9 bases. This CDR3 is built from 13 residues. Germline V gives CDR1 KGHSH, CDR2 LQKENI. Participants comprised healthy donors of bone marrow. General study points: CMV serostatus alone was available as immune exposure information. Presence/absence analyses supposed approximately even sequencing depth among donors.

Regarding this clone: What it recognizes is unknown.

PCR involved 60 Vbeta and 13 Jbeta primers. Here immunoSEQ multiplex PCR was the method, and the copy in TCRdb shows in-frame clones only, minus some. The repertoire includes tens of thousands of clones, about 69% of them detected once, and roughly 7% sits in the top ten. This sequence was found in a man aged 30 to 45 in good health and CMV-seropositive. Sequencing was performed on PBMCs. V usage is TRBV18 and J usage is TRBJ2-1; D remains unclear. The CDR3: CASSPPILNEQFF. In DNA form, the CDR3 reads TGTGCCAGCTCACCGCCAATACTCAATGAGCAGTTCTTC.